This T cell receptor beta chain was observed in a study of human T cells and chemical hapten exposure (dated by TCRdb to 2020 to 2022). Context from the whole study: For sensitization, 2% DPC in acetone was applied to an approximately 2 cm by approximately 2 cm area of upper inner arm skin. Throughout the approximately 25-week study period, patients were also given weekly therapeutic DPC doses on the scalp. Roughly 30 alopecia patients provided blood for TCR sequencing at one to four time points (pre-sensitization, 2, 6 and 24 weeks). Patient blood was sampled pre-sensitization (week 0) and at 2, 6 and about 24 weeks after DPC sensitization. Peripheral blood TCR repertoire changes were tracked in vivo in alopecia patients during primary and secondary sensitization to the hapten diphenylcyclopropenone (DPC). Most of the patients in the cohort were female, and the cohort covered alopecia areata with under or over 50% scalp involvement, alopecia totalis and alopecia universalis. Patch testing on the upper back used Finn chambers containing 0.01% DPC, with scoring done after 6 days according to International Contact Dermatitis Research Group standards. Libraries were pooled for sequencing, and per-sample TCR yields varied mainly because of small differences in library volumes within the pool. Results the study describes overall, beyond this receptor: The number of TCRs above 1 in 1000 frequency did not change with DPC sensitization; there was no evidence of global repertoire structure alterations. Significantly more large CDR3 similarity clusters were formed by expanded TCRs than by pre-sensitization or healthy control sets, consistent with antigen-driven responses. Patch test score correlated positively with the number of PT1 expanded TCRs, reaching significance at thresholds 8, 16 and 32 but not at 4. After repeated subsampling, the strength of the expansion versus patch-test correlation and the threshold at which it became significant changed. Because all patients had alopecia, a presumed autoimmune disease, the immune response of the patients might differ from that of healthy individuals.

Taken with the paper, the label for time point translates to: patch test 3, about 24 weeks after DPC sensitization. In light of the paper, this sample's treatment or condition label describes: therapeutic diphenylcyclopropenone sensitization with weekly scalp DPC. At every patch-test visit, the blood draw took place before the patch test was put on. Patients were eligible if aged 18 to 70, diagnosed with alopecia and judged suitable for DPC therapy, and pregnant patients were excluded. Total RNA was extracted from unfractionated whole blood collected in Tempus Blood RNA tubes. From a lookup of the germline V gene, CDR1 and CDR2 are MNHEY and SVGEGT. From the cysteine up to the phenylalanine, the CDR3 has a length of 13 residues. Here the CDR3 DNA is all that survives: 39 bases in frame from base 1. V has 7 bases trimmed and J has 5 bases trimmed; junction bases matching no gene number 7. The library was made by RACE. The listed sequencing device is NextSeq 500. Library preparation attached unique molecular identifiers to individual cDNA molecules for quantitative, reproducible TCR counting. For every blood RNA sample, sequencing covered both the TCR alpha and TCR beta chains. In the original analysis: The median number of TCRs per sample was 90,000 to 100,000, ranging from roughly 20,000 to 700,000. V, J and CDR3 annotation of the TCR reads was performed with the Decombinator software suite. Every sample was subsampled to the same number of TCRs (28,000) for the PS versus PT1 abundance plots. Expanded TCRs were defined as absent before sensitization and observed at least eight times at the 2-week time point. TCRdb reworked the public reads: Q25 trimming with fastp, MiXCR clone assembly, productive beta chains retained. Every entry covers one CDR3 protein and lists the most common genes and DNA from its rows. The V and J calls were not made by the authors but by TCRdb's processing. The table for this sample lists about 110,000 distinct CDR3 sequences; under 40% of them were counted only once. The ten largest clonotypes hold roughly 2.6% of the sample.

Note on this clonotype: The target of this receptor is not known. No much larger clonotype is one base removed from it; base qualities were not supplied.

The chain is assembled from TRBV6-2 or TRBV6-3 and TRBJ2-5, with 7 central nucleotides matching TRBD2. The clonotype was recovered from a man aged 40-50 years with alopecia areata. Some clones in this sample may be carry-over from other donors' samples. The sequencing used whole blood, collected in connection with sensitization to the hapten diphenylcyclopropenone (DPC). The CDR3: CASTSGGVETQYF. The DNA sequence is TGTGCCAGCACCTCGGGAGGAGTGGAGACCCAGTACTTC.